The 28 T cell receptor beta chains below were found in one sample sequenced in a study of T-cell memory formation after mild COVID-19. Each CDR3 protein gets one entry after TCRdb re-called the 5' RACE reads with MiXCR. The table lists under 250,000 distinct CDR3 sequences, roughly 15% of them singletons. The material sequenced was PBMCs or a T cell subset sorted from them (not recorded which). These receptors all stem from an adult woman who had mild COVID-19 (a few samples of this study predate the infection). Cell type and time point are not known.

The chain employs TRBV3-1 and TRBJ1-6; 9 positions agree with TRBD1. The CDR3 spans 15 residues. Germline assignment: CDR1 LGHDT and CDR2 YNNKEL (reference sequence). The junction had 6 bases not matched to a gene; V was cut back by 4 bases and J by 8 bases. The CDR3, as DNA: TGTGCCAGCAGCCGATTGGGACAGGGTGATTCACCCCTCCACTTT. Encoded protein: CASSRLGQGDSPLHF.

CDR3 in amino acids: CASNQMTGSATGELFF. The CDR3 nucleotides read TGTGCCAGCAACCAAATGACAGGGTCGGCCACCGGGGAGCTGTTTTTT. The chain carries TRBV12-3 or TRBV12-4 and TRBJ2-2, with TRBD1 matching 7 bases. V trimming: 7 bases; J trimming: 4 bases; junction bases outside the gene matches: 12. CDR3 length equals 16 residues.

In the case of this clonotype: Possible read error: a much larger clone is one base away. The chain links TRBV4-1 to TRBJ2-3, with D unclear. The CDR3 sequence is 17 residues long. Germline values: CDR1 MGHRA, CDR2 YSYEKL. CDR3 loop: CDSSRDASTASTDTQYF. The CDR3 nucleotides are TGCGACAGCAGCCGAGACGCCAGCACAGCTAGCACAGATACGCAGTATTTT.

The sample holds a few counts of this clonotype. The chain recombines TRBV7-3 with TRBJ1-2; D gene unclear. The CDR3 spans 13 residues. Trimming took 5 bases from V and 3 from J, leaving 10 bases between them. The germline V gene has CDR1 SGHTA and CDR2 FQGTGA. The CDR3 sequence is CASSPSAHYGYTF. CDR3 bases: TGTGCCAGCAGCCCCTCCGCCCACTATGGCTACACCTTC.

This clonotype came up a few times. The V and J genes are TRBV20-1 and TRBJ2-7, with 12 bases lining up with TRBD2. This CDR3 is 16 amino acids long. V gave up 1 base and J gave up 4 bases; unmatched junction bases: 8. From germline, CDR1 is DFQATT and CDR2 SNEGSKA (reference sequence). The CDR3 is CSARGLAGGPLYEQYF. CDR3 DNA sequence: TGCAGTGCTAGAGGGCTAGCGGGAGGGCCCCTTTACGAGCAGTACTTC.

In its sample, this clonotype was seen a few times. The chain combines TRBV7-3 with TRBJ1-2, with D unclear. Deletions cut 3 bases from V and 6 bases from J, with 14 bases between. Germline V lookup: CDR1 SGHTA, CDR2 FQGTGA. The CDR3 contains 14 residues. CDR3: CASSFGRDWDGYTF. The CDR3 DNA reads as TGTGCCAGCAGCTTCGGCCGCGATTGGGATGGCTACACCTTC.

This clonotype was counted a few times. The chain joins TRBV19 to TRBJ1-6; 7 bases match TRBD1. Germline loops: CDR1 LNHDA, CDR2 SQIVND (reference sequence). The CDR3 sequence is 14 residues long. The junction had 6 bases not matched to a gene; V was cut back by 3 bases and J by 10 bases. The CDR3 DNA reads as TGTGCCAGTAGTATCACAGGGGACGGATCACCCCTCCACTTT. It yields the protein CASSITGDGSPLHF. Complete variable domain (other parts from reference TRBV19 and TRBJ1-6): DGGITQSPKYLFRKEGQNVTLSCEQNLNHDAMYWYRQDPGQGLRLIYYSQIVNDFQKGDIAEGYSVSREKKESFPLTVTSAQKNPTAFYLCASSITGDGSPLHFGNGTRLTVT.

This clonotype was detected ten times or more. This sequence joins TRBV9 and TRBJ1-6; 9 bases agree with TRBD1. This CDR3 is built from 15 residues. V trimming: 4 bases; J trimming: 6 bases; junction bases outside the gene matches: 5. Germline values: CDR1 SGDLS, CDR2 YYNGEE. The CDR3 DNA is TGTGCCAGCAGCCCCCGGACAGGGGCTAATTCACCCCTCCACTTT. Amino acid sequence: CASSPRTGANSPLHF.

V gene TRBV5-1 combines with J gene TRBJ1-1, with D uncertain. The germline CDR1 and CDR2 sequences are SGHRS and YFSETQ. The CDR3 extends over 15 amino acids. Deletions cut 4 bases from V and 0 bases from J, with 13 bases between. The CDR3 bases are TGCGCCAGCAGCCCTACGCTAGGCATGAACACTGAAGCTTTCTTT. Amino acids: CASSPTLGMNTEAFF.

This clonotype was detected a few times. The chain combines TRBV20-1 with TRBJ2-3, with 12 bases that match TRBD2. The germline V gene encodes CDR1 DFQATT and CDR2 SNEGSKA (reference sequence). This CDR3 has 16 residues. Germline trimming cut 6 bases from V and 2 bases from J; bases unmatched to any gene: 9. In nucleotides, the CDR3 is TGCAGTGCCATCATACGGACTAGCGGGGCCACAGATACGCAGTATTTT. Translation gives CSAIIRTSGATDTQYF.

This clonotype has a handful of counts. The V call is TRBV20-1, the J call TRBJ1-2; no clear D. Trimming left V 6 bases short and J 8 bases short, with 19 bases between. The germline V gene encodes CDR1 DFQATT and CDR2 SNEGSKA (reference sequence). The CDR3 runs to 13 residues. The chain's CDR3 is CSALPPGSKGYTF. The CDR3 DNA sequence: TGCAGTGCCCTGCCCCCAGGCTCCAAGGGCTACACCTTC.

The chain joins TRBV20-1 to TRBJ2-1; D is perhaps TRBD2 (7 bases). V was trimmed by 6 bases and J by 6 bases, leaving 15 bases between them. Germline assignment: CDR1 DFQATT and CDR2 SNEGSKA (reference sequence). The CDR3 has 13 residues. CDR3 in DNA: TGCAGTGCCAAGGGCGGGGGCGCCAATGAGCAGTTCTTC. Amino acid sequence: CSAKGGGANEQFF.

The chain joins TRBV12-3 or TRBV12-4 to TRBJ2-7; D uncertain. With 2 bases removed from V and 9 bases from J, the gap between germline ends came to 14 bases. The CDR3 consists of 13 residues. The CDR3 DNA reads TGTGCCAGCAGTTTATCGAGTGGCTGGGGGCAGTACTTC. Its protein product is CASSLSSGWGQYF.

This clonotype was counted a few times. The V and J genes are TRBV4-3 and TRBJ2-7, with 10 bases identical to TRBD1. CDR1 is LGHNA and CDR2 is YSLEER in the germline V gene. CDR3 length equals 15 residues. V lost 3 bases and J lost 7; bases outside the gene matches: 9. CDR3 amino acids: CASSHLTGGGYEQYF. The CDR3 DNA reads as TGCGCCAGCAGCCACTTGACAGGGGGCGGTTATGAGCAGTACTTC.

There are a few counts of this clonotype. This chain joins TRBV29-1 and TRBJ1-1; a possible D gene is TRBD1 (6 bases). Per the germline V gene, CDR1 is SQVTM and CDR2 is ANQGSEA. Trimming removed 6 bases at V and 1 base at J, with 18 bases between. The CDR3 runs 15 residues. The CDR3: CSVDHREAANTEAFF. The CDR3 coding sequence is TGCAGCGTCGACCACAGGGAGGCCGCGAACACTGAAGCTTTCTTT. Using reference TRBV29-1 and TRBJ1-1 for the parts outside the CDR3, the full variable domain is SAVISQKPSRDICQRGTSLTIQCQVDSQVTMMFWYRQQPGQSLTLIATANQGSEATYESGFVIDKFPISRPNLTFSTLTVSNMSPEDSSIYLCSVDHREAANTEAFFGQGTRLTVV.

V usage is TRBV12-3 or TRBV12-4 and J usage is TRBJ2-5, with D tentatively TRBD1 (5 bases). The CDR3 extends over 13 amino acids. V was shortened by 6 bases and J by 5 bases, with 13 bases between the two germline ends. This chain's CDR3 is CASRPQGWETQYF. CDR3 DNA sequence: TGTGCCAGCAGACCCCAGGGTTGGGAGACCCAGTACTTC.

The chain recombines TRBV7-2 with TRBJ1-1; tentatively, D is TRBD1 (6 bases). V lost 3 bases, J lost 2 bases, and 10 bases lay in between. Germline CDR1 reads SGHTA; CDR2 reads FQGNSA. This CDR3 has 14 amino acids. CDR3 protein: CASSLDRINTEAFF. CDR3 coding DNA: TGTGCCAGCAGCTTGGACAGAATAAACACTGAAGCTTTCTTT.

This clonotype was seen at least ten times. The chain joins TRBV6-5 to TRBJ2-7; 9 bases match TRBD1. The CDR3 covers 16 residues. V lost 2 bases, J lost 6 bases, and 11 bases stayed unmatched. The germline gives CDR1 MNHEY, CDR2 SVGAGI. CDR3 residues: CASSYVSRGTGTEQYF. The CDR3 nucleotides are TGTGCCAGCAGTTACGTTTCGCGGGGGACAGGGACCGAGCAGTACTTC.

The chain links TRBV20-1 to TRBJ2-1; 10 bases are shared with TRBD2. Germline CDR1 and CDR2: DFQATT and SNEGSKA (reference sequence). The CDR3 has 20 amino acids. Germline trimming cut 3 bases from V and 0 bases from J; bases unmatched to any gene: 17. DNA for the CDR3: TGCAGTGCTAGTGATCATAGCGGGAGGCCCCGTGGTAGCTCCTACAATGAGCAGTTCTTC. It is translated as CSASDHSGRPRGSSYNEQFF.

This clonotype was observed a few times. The CDR3 DNA reads TGTGCCACCAGTGAAAGATGGGGTAAAGGTGAGCAGTTCTTC. It codes for CATSERWGKGEQFF. J is TRBJ2-1 and V is TRBV24-1; D is unclear. Deletions cut 4 bases from V and 9 bases from J, with 15 bases between. Germline CDR1 reads KGHDR; CDR2 reads SFDVKD. This CDR3 has 14 amino acids.

This clonotype was recorded a few times. This chain connects TRBV2 to TRBJ2-7, with 7 bases aligning to TRBD1. With V trimmed by 11 bases and J by 0 bases, 10 bases remained unmatched. Per germline, CDR1 SNHLY and CDR2 FYNNEI. The CDR3 sequence is 14 residues long. CDR3 coding DNA: TGTGCCGGCACCAGACAGGGTTCCTCCTACGAGCAGTACTTC. Protein: CAGTRQGSSYEQYF.

The table lists this clonotype with many counts. The chain is built from TRBV5-1 and TRBJ1-2; 9 bases fit TRBD1. V was clipped by 4 bases and J by 6 bases; unmatched bases: 10. The CDR3 covers 15 residues. Germline V lookup: CDR1 SGHRS, CDR2 YFSETQ. Here the CDR3 reads CASSLSGTGLDGYTF. The DNA of the CDR3 is TGCGCCAGCAGCCTCTCCGGGACAGGGCTGGATGGCTACACCTTC.

The table lists this clonotype with a few counts. The chain is built from TRBV3-1 and TRBJ1-2, with D maybe TRBD1 (5 bases). Germline CDR1 is LGHDT and CDR2 is YNNKEL (reference sequence). This CDR3 is built from 15 residues. Between the trimmed V and J ends, which lost 4 bases and 6 bases, there was a span of 18 bases. CDR3 in DNA: TGTGCCAGCAGCCCAGACGCGGGGGTCGTAAATGGCTACACCTTC. It encodes CASSPDAGVVNGYTF.

This clonotype was found a few times. This sequence joins TRBV7-2 and TRBJ2-5, with D maybe TRBD1 (5 bases). Deletions cut 1 base from V and 5 bases from J, with 14 bases between. Germline loops: CDR1 SGHTA, CDR2 FQGNSA. The CDR3 runs 15 residues. CDR3 region: CASSLVVGHRETQYF. The CDR3 DNA is TGTGCCAGCAGCTTAGTGGTAGGCCACAGGGAGACCCAGTACTTC.

The chain employs TRBV9 and TRBJ2-2; tentatively, D is TRBD2 (5 bases). The ends were cut back, 0 bases at V and 4 bases at J, with 13 bases in the middle. The CDR3 has 16 amino acids. In germline, CDR1 is SGDLS, CDR2 YYNGEE. The CDR3 loop reads CASSVVGDGGTGELFF. The CDR3 DNA follows: TGTGCCAGCAGCGTAGTTGGCGATGGAGGCACCGGGGAGCTGTTTTTT.

The chain is built from TRBV10-3 and TRBJ2-5; 7 bases match TRBD2. V shed 2 bases and J 1 base; nucleotides not matched to a gene: 1. The CDR3 consists of 14 residues. CDR1 is ENHRY and CDR2 is SYGVKD in the germline V gene. This CDR3 is CAISEASGQETQYF. The CDR3 coding sequence is TGTGCCATCAGTGAGGCTAGCGGCCAAGAGACCCAGTACTTC.

The chain combines TRBV20-1 with TRBJ2-5; D assignment may be TRBD1 or TRBD2 (5 bases each). V lost 7 bases and J lost 5, with 14 bases in between. The CDR3 contains 12 residues. CDR1 is DFQATT, CDR2 SNEGSKA, per germline (reference sequence). CDR3 nucleotides: TGCAGTGGGGGACCCCGAGCGGAGACCCAGTACTTC. Protein product: CSGGPRAETQYF.

This clonotype was counted a few times. The chain has TRBV5-1 and TRBJ2-1, with 9 bases aligning to TRBD2. The CDR3 loop spans 15 amino acids. The germline CDR1 and CDR2 sequences are SGHRS and YFSETQ. J lost 5 bases, V lost 2 bases, and 5 bases had no gene match. The CDR3 protein is CASSFIAGDHNEQFF. Written as DNA, the CDR3 is TGCGCCAGCAGCTTTATAGCGGGAGACCACAATGAGCAGTTCTTC.